The 22 T cell receptor beta chains listed next were all sequenced from one sample in a study of tumor-infiltrating lymphocytes in localized non-small cell lung cancer (dated by TCRdb to 2020 to 2022). Library preparation was by the immunoSEQ multiplex PCR assay. TCRdb took over this immuneACCESS table, retaining in-frame rearrangements with V and J assigned. Such tables are incomplete; in checked studies, under half of the missing clones stem from an unresolved V gene, and the remainder is unexplained. The sample table lists about 7,500 clones, about 64% of them with a count of one. The leading ten clones occupy 13% of the sample. The sequenced material came from uninvolved lung tissue not adjacent to the tumor. These receptors all come from a human donor with non-small cell lung cancer.

To note about this clone: Other DNA sequences in this specimen translate into the identical CDR3. The chain has TRBV9 and TRBJ1-2, with D hard to call. This CDR3 is 12 amino acids long. V dropped 4 bases and J dropped 2 bases, with 6 bases sitting between them. Germline V CDR1 and CDR2: SGDLS, YYNGEE. CDR3 sequence: CASSLSNYGYTF. DNA for the CDR3: TGTGCCAGCAGCTTGAGCAACTATGGCTACACCTTC.

The chain couples TRBV20-1 to TRBJ2-7; the match to TRBD1 covers 7 bases. CDR1 and CDR2 (germline): DFQATT, SNEGSKA (reference sequence). This CDR3 spans 11 amino acids. V gave up 6 bases and J gave up 10 bases; unmatched junction bases: 9. The CDR3: CSASQRQGQYF. CDR3 nucleotide sequence: TGCAGTGCGTCGCAAAGACAGGGACAGTACTTC.

V gene TRBV11-1 combines with J gene TRBJ1-2, with D tentatively TRBD1 (5 bases). The CDR3 length is 16 residues. Between the trimmed V and J ends, which lost 1 base and 2 bases, there was a span of 14 bases. Germline CDR1 is SGHAT and CDR2 is FQDESV (reference sequence). CDR3 DNA sequence: TGTGCCAGCAGCTTAGTGCGCCCAGGGTGGAACTATGGCTACACCTTC. This gives the protein CASSLVRPGWNYGYTF.

The genes are TRBV5-1 and TRBJ2-7; D is unresolved. Germline V gene data show CDR1 as SGHRS and CDR2 as YFSETQ. V shed 4 bases and J shed 0 bases, with 5 bases lying between them. This CDR3 has 12 amino acids. The CDR3: CASSLTSYEQYF. In DNA form, the CDR3 reads TGCGCCAGCAGCCTGACCTCCTACGAGCAGTACTTC. Looking up the rest from reference TRBV5-1 and TRBJ2-7 gives the full variable domain: KAGVTQTPRYLIKTRGQQVTLSCSPISGHRSVSWYQQTPGQGLQFLFEYFSETQRNKGNFPGRFSGRQFSNSRSEMNVSTLELGDSALYLCASSLTSYEQYFGPGTRLTVT.

The gene calls are TRBV7-3 and TRBJ2-2; D remains unclear. The V gene lost 5 bases and the J gene lost 3 bases, with 4 bases spanning the gap. Germline V gives CDR1 SGHTA, CDR2 FQGTGA. This CDR3 contains 12 residues. The CDR3 here is CASSPDTGELFF. The CDR3 DNA is TGTGCCAGCAGCCCAGACACCGGGGAGCTGTTTTTT.

V usage is TRBV14 and J usage is TRBJ1-2; no definite D call. The V gene's germline CDR1 is SGHDN and CDR2 FVKESK. This CDR3 has 13 amino acids. Trimming removed 0 bases at V and 8 bases at J, with 10 bases between. The CDR3 loop reads CASSQDRVGGYTF. In DNA form, the CDR3 reads TGTGCCAGCAGCCAAGACCGGGTTGGCGGCTACACCTTC.

This clone was observed a single time. The chain recombines TRBV6-1 with TRBJ1-2, with a tentative D call TRBD1 (5 bases). Trimming cost V 2 bases and J 8 bases, with 9 bases left between them. The CDR3 is 12 amino acids. CDR1 MNHNS and CDR2 SASEGT come from the germline V gene. Here the CDR3 reads CASSESGSGYTF. CDR3 coding DNA: TGTGCCAGCAGTGAATCAGGGAGCGGCTACACCTTC.

The chain has TRBV6-1 and TRBJ1-2; D unclear. Trimming removed 0 bases at V and 7 bases at J, with 9 bases between. Germline CDR1 and CDR2: MNHNS and SASEGT. There are 13 residues in the CDR3. The CDR3 sequence: CASSEARHGGYTF. The CDR3 DNA is TGTGCCAGCAGTGAAGCGCGCCACGGTGGCTACACCTTC.

Within the sample, this clone is large (0.1 to 1%). The J gene is TRBJ1-2, the V gene TRBV25-1; tentatively, D is TRBD1 (5 bases). CDR1 and CDR2 (germline): MGHDK, SYGVNS. With 5 bases removed from V and 7 bases from J, the gap between germline ends came to 17 bases. This CDR3 contains 14 residues. The CDR3 DNA reads TGTGCCAGCAGTCTCCACGGCAGGGAGTCTGGCTACACCTTC. This sequence encodes CASSLHGRESGYTF.

V gene TRBV6-5 combines with J gene TRBJ2-7; 10 bases agree with TRBD2. The CDR3 totals 14 residues. Germline V CDR1 and CDR2: MNHEY, SVGAGI. J was trimmed by 5 bases and V by 5 bases; bases with no gene match: 6. As DNA, the CDR3 is TGTGCCAGCAGTAGCGGGGGGGCTCGACACGAGCAGTACTTC. It is translated as CASSSGGARHEQYF.

This chain joins TRBV5-5 and TRBJ2-5; D is unresolved. The CDR3 runs to 14 residues. Trimming pared 4 bases from V and 12 bases from J, leaving 22 bases between. Germline V gene sequence: CDR1 SGHKS, CDR2 YYEKEE (reference sequence). CDR3 protein: CASSRRTVANSEYF. The CDR3 DNA sequence: TGTGCCAGCAGCCGTAGAACGGTCGCAAACTCGGAGTACTTC.

V gene TRBV6-1 combines with J gene TRBJ1-1, with TRBD1 matching 8 bases. Germline CDR1 MNHNS, CDR2 SASEGT. Trimming cost V 5 bases and J 3 bases; bases outside gene matches: 5. This CDR3 contains 14 residues. The CDR3 loop is CASSHDRGDTEAFF. The CDR3 DNA reads TGTGCCAGCAGTCATGACAGGGGAGACACTGAAGCTTTCTTT.

The chain joins TRBV30 to TRBJ2-5, with D tentatively TRBD1 (6 bases). Per germline, CDR1 GTSNPN and CDR2 SVGIG (reference sequence). The ends were cut back, 7 bases at V and 3 bases at J, with 18 bases in the middle. The CDR3 extends over 14 amino acids. CDR3 nucleotides: TGTGCCTTACTTAACAGGGTCGGGAAAGAGACCCAGTACTTC. It specifies CALLNRVGKETQYF.

This clone was seen only a few times. The V call is TRBV5-1, the J call TRBJ2-7; 9 bases agree with TRBD1. Germline CDR1 and CDR2: SGHRS and YFSETQ. The V segment lost 0 bases and the J segment 6 bases; nucleotides outside the gene matches: 4. The CDR3 spans 14 residues. This CDR3 reads CASSLEQGAAEQYF. DNA of the CDR3: TGCGCCAGCAGCTTGGAACAGGGGGCAGCCGAGCAGTACTTC.

This chain uses TRBV19 with TRBJ1-2, with a tentative D call TRBD1 (6 bases). The V gene's germline CDR1 is LNHDA and CDR2 SQIVND (reference sequence). CDR3 length equals 14 residues. V shed 4 bases and J shed 4 bases, with 13 bases lying between them. The DNA for the CDR3 is TGTGCCAGTAGTACAGGGGACACTCTCTATGGCTACACCTTC. It codes for CASSTGDTLYGYTF.

V and J are TRBV30 and TRBJ1-6; D is perhaps TRBD1 (5 bases). This CDR3 has 14 amino acids. Trimming shortened V by 5 bases and J by 5 bases, and 13 bases separated the two germline ends. Germline assignment: CDR1 GTSNPN and CDR2 SVGIG (reference sequence). The CDR3 DNA is TGTGCCTGGTCAAAGGGAGGGGATAATTCACCCCTCCACTTT. Protein: CAWSKGGDNSPLHF.

Regarding this clone: At one end the junction does not follow the germline gene, possibly because of a read error. The chain has TRBV11-2 and TRBJ1-5, with D possibly TRBD1 on 5 matching bases. Germline CDR1 is SGHAT and CDR2 is FQNNGV. This CDR3 has 13 amino acids. CDR3 in DNA: TGTGCCAGCAGCTTTGACTCCGGGACGCCCCAACATTTT. This translates into CASSFDSGTPQHF.

This clone was observed a single time. The chain links TRBV11-2 to TRBJ1-6; unclear D gene. The germline V gene encodes CDR1 SGHAT and CDR2 FQNNGV. The CDR3 spans 12 residues. Trimming stripped 5 bases from V and 9 bases from J, with 8 bases between. The CDR3, as DNA: TGTGCCAGCAGCGAGTTGTTTTCACCCCTCCACTTT. It specifies CASSELFSPLHF.

The chain carries TRBV6-5 and TRBJ1-5; TRBD1 matches at 8 bases. CDR1 is MNHEY, CDR2 SVGAGI, per germline. The CDR3 consists of 14 residues. The V segment lost 6 bases and the J segment 6 bases; nucleotides outside the gene matches: 7. The CDR3: CASRKTGVAQPQHF. In DNA, the CDR3 is TGTGCCAGCAGAAAGACAGGGGTCGCTCAGCCCCAGCATTTT.

The chain combines TRBV6-1 with TRBJ1-3; the D gene is possibly TRBD1 (6 bases). The V end was cut by 0 bases, the J end by 4 bases, with 10 bases between. This CDR3 contains 15 residues. From germline, CDR1 is MNHNS and CDR2 SASEGT. For the CDR3, the DNA is TGTGCCAGCAGTGAAGCAGGACAGCACGGAAACACCATATATTTT. Its translation: CASSEAGQHGNTIYF.

By share, this clone ranks as medium-sized. The CDR3 spells CASSLVGGMNTEAFF. In DNA, the CDR3 is TGTGCCAGCAGCTTAGTCGGCGGAATGAACACTGAAGCTTTCTTT. This rearrangement joins TRBV11-1 to TRBJ1-1; D is ambiguous. Germline V gene sequence: CDR1 SGHAT, CDR2 FQDESV (reference sequence). CDR3 length: 15 residues. The V and J ends lost 1 base and 0 bases respectively, with 9 bases between them. Together with reference TRBV11-1 and TRBJ1-1, the CDR3 gives the full variable domain: EAEVAQSPRYKITEKSQAVAFWCDPISGHATLYWYRQILGQGPELLVQFQDESVVDDSQLPKDRFSAERLKGVDSTLKIQPAELGDSAMYLCASSLVGGMNTEAFFGQGTRLTVV.

The chain couples TRBV5-1 to TRBJ1-2; possible D gene TRBD1, 5 bases. Germline values: CDR1 SGHRS, CDR2 YFSETQ. V dropped 5 bases and J dropped 8 bases, with 16 bases sitting between them. The CDR3 covers 13 residues. The CDR3 bases are TGCGCCAGCAGGGGGGATCGGGCGAGCGGCTACACCTTC. Translation: CASRGDRASGYTF.